These 23 T cell receptor beta chains were all obtained from the same sample, sequenced in a study of blood T cells in healthy people across ages. Alongside a J-beta primer mix, a sample-barcoded 5' primer served in a second PCR lasting roughly 6 to 12 cycles. One entry per CDR3 protein, called by TCRdb with MiXCR from the 5' RACE reads. The sample comprises 700,000 or so distinct CDR3 sequences, around 38% of which are singletons, and 25% to 35% rests with the top ten. Source material: blood. The receptors here all came from a man aged 80 or over in good health.

The rearrangement links TRBV30 to TRBJ2-7; no clear D gene. The CDR3 contains 13 residues. Trimming left V 3 bases short and J 2 bases short, with 11 bases between. The germline gives CDR1 GTSNPN, CDR2 SVGIG (reference sequence). CDR3 sequence (DNA): TGTGCCTGGAGATTTGACGTGACCTACGAGCAGTACTTC. Translation gives CAWRFDVTYEQYF. Combining the CDR3 with reference TRBV30 and TRBJ2-7 gives the whole variable domain SQTIHQWPATLVQPVGSPLSLECTVEGTSNPNLYWYRQAAGRGLQLLFYSVGIGQISSEVPQNLSASRPQDRQFILSSKKLLLSDSGFYLCAWRFDVTYEQYFGPGTRLTVT.

This clonotype was detected only a few times. The J gene is TRBJ1-2, the V gene TRBV5-1; D unclear. The CDR3 spans 14 residues. Germline V gives CDR1 SGHRS, CDR2 YFSETQ. The V and J ends lost 2 bases and 3 bases respectively, with 11 bases between them. The CDR3 DNA follows: TGCGCCAGCAGCTTATATACGGAAGACTATGGCTACACCTTC. This encodes CASSLYTEDYGYTF.

Ten or more counts support this clonotype. The V and J genes are TRBV25-1 and TRBJ2-1; 9 positions agree with TRBD1. Germline CDR1 reads MGHDK; CDR2 reads SYGVNS. J lost 7 bases, V lost 6 bases, and 4 bases had no gene match. The CDR3 runs to 13 residues. CDR3 in DNA: TGTGCCAGCAGACAGGGGGCGAGAAATGAGCAGTTCTTC. It yields the protein CASRQGARNEQFF.

The gene calls are TRBV29-1 and TRBJ2-5; D call uncertain. The DNA end favors TRBJ2-7, so the J call may be wrong. This CDR3 contains 12 residues. CDR1 and CDR2 from the germline V gene are SQVTM and ANQGSEA. CDR3 coding DNA: TGCAGCGTTATGGGTCAAACCTACGAGCAGTACTTC. Translated: CSVMGQTYEQYF.

This chain uses TRBV21-1 with TRBJ2-3. TRBV21-1 counts as a pseudogene. The length of the CDR3 is 15 residues. Here the CDR3 reads CASSKEPASPDTQYF. In DNA, the CDR3 is TGTGCCAGCAGCAAAGAACCGGCCAGCCCAGATACGCAGTATTTT.

This clonotype occurred many times. The chain has TRBV7-9 and TRBJ2-5; unclear D gene. Between the trimmed V and J ends, which lost 4 bases and 2 bases, there was a span of 5 bases. This CDR3 has 12 residues. Germline CDR1 and CDR2: SEHNR and FQNEAQ (reference sequence). This chain's CDR3 is CASSWGQETQYF. CDR3 sequence (DNA): TGTGCCAGCAGCTGGGGTCAAGAGACCCAGTACTTC.

V and J are TRBV6-2 or TRBV6-3 and TRBJ2-2; D uncertain. CDR3 size: 12 residues. Germline CDR1 is MNHEY and CDR2 is SVGEGT. V dropped 7 bases and J dropped 6 bases, with 9 bases sitting between them. CDR3 loop: CASTQKPGELFF. CDR3 DNA sequence: TGTGCCAGCACCCAAAAGCCCGGGGAGCTGTTTTTT.

This chain uses TRBV20-1 with TRBJ2-1; 7 bases agree with TRBD1. The CDR3 is made up of 14 amino acids. Losses at the gene ends were 4 bases for V and 8 bases for J; bases not matched to a gene: 11. CDR1 is DFQATT and CDR2 is SNEGSKA in the germline V gene (reference sequence). The chain's CDR3 is CSAIATGFRDEQFF. CDR3 DNA sequence: TGCAGTGCTATAGCGACAGGGTTTAGGGATGAGCAGTTCTTC.

The chain couples TRBV20-1 to TRBJ2-7; 7 positions agree with TRBD2. The CDR3 is 15 residues long. V shed 3 bases and J 4 bases; nucleotides not matched to a gene: 12. Germline loops: CDR1 DFQATT, CDR2 SNEGSKA (reference sequence). CDR3 protein: CSARKPGGLSYEQYF. CDR3 nucleotide sequence: TGCAGTGCTAGGAAACCGGGGGGACTCTCGTACGAGCAGTACTTC.

V and J are TRBV20-1 and TRBJ2-1; 7 bases match TRBD2. Trimming at V came to 5 bases and at J to 13 bases, leaving 20 bases not matched to a gene. Germline values: CDR1 DFQATT, CDR2 SNEGSKA (reference sequence). There are 15 residues in the CDR3. The CDR3: CSAPRTGTKGGTQFF. The CDR3 DNA reads as TGCAGTGCTCCGAGGACCGGGACTAAGGGTGGAACCCAGTTCTTC.

In this sample, this clonotype turned up once. The CDR3 spells CAWNYRETQYF. The CDR3 nucleotides read TGTGCCTGGAATTACCGGGAGACCCAGTACTTC. The chain employs TRBV30 and TRBJ2-7, with no clear D. The last part of the DNA fits TRBJ2-5 better; the J call may be wrong. Germline V gene sequence: CDR1 GTSNPN, CDR2 SVGIG (reference sequence). The CDR3 consists of 11 residues.

This clonotype came up a few times. The genes are TRBV29-1 and TRBJ2-1; 8 nucleotides agree with TRBD1. Germline CDR1 SQVTM, CDR2 ANQGSEA. J lost 6 bases, V lost 7 bases, and 8 bases had no gene match. The CDR3 totals 13 residues. CDR3 amino acids: CSADWTGTNEQFF. The CDR3, as DNA: TGCAGCGCGGATTGGACAGGGACCAATGAGCAGTTCTTC.

The chain recombines TRBV29-1 with TRBJ2-1; D call uncertain. The end of the DNA aligns better with TRBJ2-7, so the J call may be wrong. CDR3 length equals 15 residues. Germline CDR1 is SQVTM and CDR2 is ANQGSEA. The CDR3 DNA follows: TGCAACCCAGCACGCTACGGTGTTTCCTACAATGAGCAGTACTTC. Residues: CNPARYGVSYNEQYF.

The V call is TRBV7-8, the J call TRBJ2-5; 8 bases match TRBD2. Germline CDR1 is SGHVS and CDR2 is FQNEAQ. Trimming at V came to 4 bases and at J to 1 base, leaving 8 bases not matched to a gene. The CDR3 covers 16 residues. In DNA, the CDR3 is TGTGCCAGCAGCTCCCCAACAGGGACTAGCCAAGAGACCCAGTACTTC. The encoded protein is CASSSPTGTSQETQYF.

This clonotype has a handful of counts. The chain couples TRBV27 to TRBJ1-2; possible D gene TRBD1, 6 bases. Germline assignment: CDR1 MNHEY and CDR2 SMNVEV (reference sequence). Trimming left V 5 bases short and J 4 bases short, with 11 bases between. The length of the CDR3 is 13 residues. The CDR3 protein is CASSQTGAYGYTF. The CDR3 nucleotides are TGTGCCAGCAGTCAGACAGGCGCCTATGGCTACACCTTC.

The chain joins TRBV6-2 or TRBV6-3 to TRBJ2-1; the match to TRBD1 covers 7 bases. The CDR3 runs 14 residues. J gave up 4 bases and V 0 bases, and 0 bases lay outside the gene matches. Germline V gives CDR1 MNHEY, CDR2 SVGEGT. CDR3 in amino acids: CASSYSTGYNEQFF. CDR3 in DNA: TGTGCCAGCAGTTACTCGACAGGGTACAATGAGCAGTTCTTC.

In nucleotides, the CDR3 is TGTGCCAGCAGTTTCGGACTAGCGGGGGTCGGTGAGCAGTTCTTC. It is translated as CASSFGLAGVGEQFF. The gene calls are TRBV6-5 and TRBJ2-1; 13 bases align to TRBD2. CDR1 MNHEY and CDR2 SVGAGI come from the germline V gene. The CDR3 extends over 15 amino acids. J was trimmed by 9 bases and V by 4 bases; bases with no gene match: 6.

This clonotype has at least ten counts. The rearrangement uses TRBV27 and TRBJ1-6; perhaps TRBD1 as D (5 bases). The length of the CDR3 is 15 residues. The germline V gene encodes CDR1 MNHEY and CDR2 SMNVEV (reference sequence). The V and J ends lost 11 bases and 3 bases respectively, with 17 bases between them. As DNA, the CDR3 is TGTGCCTTATGGGGGGGTCCCTTCTATAATTCACCCCTCCACTTT. Translation gives CALWGGPFYNSPLHF.

This clonotype was found a few times. The chain is built from TRBV6-5 and TRBJ2-3; 8 bases line up with TRBD1. J gave up 8 bases and V 7 bases, and 14 bases lay outside the gene matches. Per the germline V gene, CDR1 is MNHEY and CDR2 is SVGAGI. The CDR3 extends over 15 amino acids. In nucleotides, the CDR3 is TGTGCCAGCACCACCGGGACAGGTCGGTCGCGTACGCAGTATTTT. Its translation is CASTTGTGRSRTQYF.

The chain combines TRBV5-1 with TRBJ2-7; the match to TRBD2 covers 14 bases. CDR1 SGHRS and CDR2 YFSETQ come from the germline V gene. The CDR3 spans 16 residues. Trimming removed 0 bases from V and 7 bases from J; junction bases left unmatched: 6. Here the CDR3 DNA reads TGCGCCAGCAGCTTGGGGGGACTAGCGGGAGATGTAGAGCAGTACTTC. Protein product: CASSLGGLAGDVEQYF. The full variable domain, its missing parts supplied by reference TRBV5-1 and TRBJ2-7, is KAGVTQTPRYLIKTRGQQVTLSCSPISGHRSVSWYQQTPGQGLQFLFEYFSETQRNKGNFPGRFSGRQFSNSRSEMNVSTLELGDSALYLCASSLGGLAGDVEQYFGPGTRLTVT.

This clonotype has a handful of counts. V is TRBV20-1 and J is TRBJ2-3; 10 bases fit TRBD1. V lost 6 bases and J lost 5; bases outside the gene matches: 11. The CDR3 is 15 residues long. In germline, CDR1 is DFQATT, CDR2 SNEGSKA (reference sequence). CDR3 in amino acids: CSASTGQGVVDTQYF. As DNA, the CDR3 is TGCAGTGCCTCCACCGGACAGGGGGTGGTAGATACGCAGTATTTT.

The sample holds one count of this clonotype. The chain employs TRBV11-2 and TRBJ1-2; D remains unclear. The CDR3 spans 14 residues. The ends were cut back, 2 bases at V and 4 bases at J, with 11 bases in the middle. The germline CDR1 and CDR2 sequences are SGHAT and FQNNGV. Written as DNA, the CDR3 is TGTGCCAGCAGCTTAAGACACGGTTTCTATGGCTACACCTTC. Protein product: CASSLRHGFYGYTF.

The sample holds a few counts of this clonotype. This chain links TRBV7-2 with TRBJ1-1; no definite D call. This CDR3 contains 13 residues. The V and J ends lost 5 bases and 1 base respectively, with 8 bases between them. CDR1 is SGHTA and CDR2 is FQGNSA in the germline V gene. In nucleotides, the CDR3 is TGTGCCAGCAGCCGCGGAGGGAACACTGAAGCTTTCTTT. Its protein product is CASSRGGNTEAFF.